The clone carrying this TCR beta chain showed up just once. Antigen unknown. As for treatment: 15 to 20 received Ad26.COV2.S at low or high dose, single or two shots; several received placebo; per-sample allocation not given. All samples were drawn on day 63, counting from the first vaccine or placebo injection. This record comes from a study of Ad26.COV2.S vaccination and SARS-CoV-2 variants. Broader study findings: People who got the vaccine or the placebo had similar non-spike TCR breadth. Substantial response breadth was reportedly seen for spike-specific CD8+ and CD4+ T cells after vaccination.

Data came from immunoSEQ multiplex PCR; TCRdb stores just in-frame clones and leaves some out. Of 360,000 or so clones listed, 75% to 90% were seen once; the top ten hold about 1.9%. Sequenced here: peripheral blood, sampled in a trial of Ad26.COV2.S vaccine versus placebo. The receptor was isolated from a person between 18 and 59 years old who received the Ad26.COV2.S COVID-19 vaccine or a placebo.

The DNA for the CDR3 is TGCGCCAGCAGCCTCATATTTTCATACCTTTTAGATGCCAACCAAGAGACCCAGTACTTC. Encoded protein: CASSLIFSYLLDANQETQYF. The rearrangement uses TRBV23-1 and TRBJ2-5; D is unresolved. TRBV23-1 is flagged as an ORF with uncertain function. V lost 6 bases and J 0 bases, leaving 29 bases between the germline ends. CDR3 length: 20 amino acids.